This record concerns one T cell receptor (beta chain) sequence. The entry originates in a study of technical replicates of blood from a handful of donors. Clones were sequenced by immunoSEQ multiplex PCR, and TCRdb holds only the in-frame ones, with some missing. The sample includes 65,000 to 85,000 clones, 95% to 98% of them seen just once. Germline CDR1 MDHEN, CDR2 SYDVKM. This CDR3 spans 12 amino acids. V lost 4 bases to trimming and J lost 9 bases, with 12 bases between them. The sample taken for sequencing was T cells isolated from PBMCs. The gene calls are TRBV28 and TRBJ2-5; possible D gene TRBD2, 5 bases. This receptor was identified in a human donor in good health. The CDR3, as DNA: TGTGCCAGCAGTTCCCTCGGACTTCCCCAGTACTTC. Translated: CASSSLGLPQYF. Looking up the rest from reference TRBV28 and TRBJ2-5 gives the full variable domain: DVKVTQSSRYLVKRTGEKVFLECVQDMDHENMFWYRQDPGLGLRLIYFSYDVKMKEKGDIPEGYSVSREKKERFSLILESASTNQTSMYLCASSSLGLPQYFGPGTRLLVL.